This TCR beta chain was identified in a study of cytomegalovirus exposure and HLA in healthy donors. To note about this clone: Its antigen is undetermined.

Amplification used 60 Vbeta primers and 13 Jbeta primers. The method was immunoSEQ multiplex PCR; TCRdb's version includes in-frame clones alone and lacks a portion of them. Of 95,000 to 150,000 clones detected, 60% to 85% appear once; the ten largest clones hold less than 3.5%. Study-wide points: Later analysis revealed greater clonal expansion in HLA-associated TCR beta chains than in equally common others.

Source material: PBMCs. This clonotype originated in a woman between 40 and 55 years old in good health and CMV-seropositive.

The chain's CDR3 is CASSPGQAGYGYTF. The CDR3 DNA is TGTGCCAGCAGCCCTGGACAGGCGGGATATGGCTACACCTTC. The gene calls are TRBV5-4 and TRBJ1-2, with 7 nucleotides matching TRBD1. Losses at the gene ends were 4 bases for V and 5 bases for J; bases not matched to a gene: 8. The CDR3 consists of 14 residues. Germline V gene sequence: CDR1 SGHNT, CDR2 YYREEE (reference sequence).